The TCR beta chain described here comes from a study of tumor-infiltrating lymphocytes in localized non-small cell lung cancer (dated by TCRdb to about 2021). Turning to the overall study: Patients whose samples were collected after neoadjuvant chemotherapy, as well as both smokers and never-smokers and several histologies, were included in the cohort. Each patient provided resected tumor tissue plus uninvolved lung tissue from the same patient, with the uninvolved lung tissue described as non-adjacent to the tumor. Flow cytometry, multiplex immunofluorescence, RNA-seq, exome sequencing and proteomics were applied to the same patients as TCR sequencing, which was one of several integrated assays. In total, the ICON cohort was made up of over a hundred surgical patients who had localized non-small cell lung cancer and whose tumors were resected. A total of 45 to 60 patients were part of the paired comparison of immunoSEQ T-cell fraction between tumor and uninvolved lung. Summary of the overall study and its limitations: Assay coverage differed among patients according to how much tissue was available, so only a subset of the cohort had TCR sequencing. Higher T cell infiltration in tumors than in uninvolved lung tissue was supported by TCRbeta sequencing, consistent with immunofluorescence CD3 counts. Because different assays used different pieces of the same tissue, technical variation could not be distinguished from intratumor heterogeneity. The TCR-derived T-cell fraction showed no difference between the flow cytometry-defined immunotypes IM1 (good prognosis) and IM2 (poor prognosis).

The T-cell fraction in tumor and uninvolved lung tissue was provided by TCR sequencing with the immunoSEQ assay. The authors' pipeline ran thus. For survival analysis, patients were divided into high (upper tertile) and low (lower two tertiles) T-cell fraction groups, which were compared by log-rank test. A signed-rank test was used to test paired tumor versus uninvolved lung differences in T-cell fraction. Imported from immuneACCESS, the table was reduced by TCRdb to in-frame sequences with V and J called. These copies leave out some clones; in studies compared against another copy, an unresolved V gene accounts for under half, and the cause of the remainder is not known. That table is the source of V, J and clone size, and D and trimming were worked out from the DNA. The sample table shows 11,000 or so clones, and roughly 76% are seen once. The ten largest make up about a sixth of the sample.

The CDR3 goes from the cysteine to the phenylalanine over 15 residues. Solely the CDR3 DNA is kept, with 45 bases framed from the first base. The V and J ends are trimmed by 2 bases and 0 bases, leaving 10 bases between them. The germline V gene (reference sequence) sets CDR1 to SEHNR and CDR2 to FQNEAQ. This clone was picked up one time. Its antigen is unknown. Base qualities are missing; no much larger clone stands one base away. Patient enrollment in ICON started in early 2016, and the final patient was enrolled in the second half of 2018. From a subcohort of 76 patients, fresh tumor and matched uninvolved tissue were collected for in-depth immune analyses, including TCR sequencing. DNA for TCR sequencing was isolated from bulk tissue, and no cell sorting was done.

Rearrangement joined TRBV7-9 to TRBJ1-1, and the D gene may be TRBD1, 5 bases matching. This TCR was sampled from a human donor with non-small cell lung cancer. Sequences were obtained from uninvolved lung tissue not adjacent to the tumor. The sequenced DNA: TGTGCCAGCAGCTTATGGGACCCGATGAACACTGAAGCTTTCTTT. Its amino acids are CASSLWDPMNTEAFF.